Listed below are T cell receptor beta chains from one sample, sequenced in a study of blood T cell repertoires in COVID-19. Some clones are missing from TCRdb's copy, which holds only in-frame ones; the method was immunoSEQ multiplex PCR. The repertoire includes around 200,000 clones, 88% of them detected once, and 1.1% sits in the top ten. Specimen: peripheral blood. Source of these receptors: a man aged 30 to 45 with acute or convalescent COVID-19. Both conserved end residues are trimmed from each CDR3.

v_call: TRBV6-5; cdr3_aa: ASSLLTGNTEAF
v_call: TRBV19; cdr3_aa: ASSHTSNQPQH
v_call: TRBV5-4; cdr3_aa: ASSLSTGGFEKLF
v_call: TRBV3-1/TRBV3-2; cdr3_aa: ASSRGLAGGRLDYEQY
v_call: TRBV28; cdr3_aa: ASGPSLFGVGGRGKLF
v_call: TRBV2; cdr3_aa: ASLRDTEAF
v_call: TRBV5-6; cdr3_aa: ASSLSGTGYSYEQY
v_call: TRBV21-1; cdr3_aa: ASSNTIWRTYEQY
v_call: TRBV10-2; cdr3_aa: ASSELAGLQETQY
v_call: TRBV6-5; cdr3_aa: ASKVAGLDEQY
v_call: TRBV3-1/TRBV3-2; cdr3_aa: ASSPSLYAGNTIY
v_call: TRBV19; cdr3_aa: ASSTGQAEAF
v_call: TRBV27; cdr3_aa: ASSLTAFNEKLF
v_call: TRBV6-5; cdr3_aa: ASTGGSSRTDTQY
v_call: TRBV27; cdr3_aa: ASRLADSYEQY
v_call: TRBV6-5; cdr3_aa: ASSTGGEDEKLF
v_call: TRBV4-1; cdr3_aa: ASSQGWTSADTQY
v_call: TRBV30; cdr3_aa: AWSREPTDTQY
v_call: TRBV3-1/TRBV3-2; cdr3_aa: ASSPGGTYEQY
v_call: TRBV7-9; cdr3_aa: ASSPGDRSYGYT
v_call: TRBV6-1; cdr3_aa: ASSEVLVQGYT
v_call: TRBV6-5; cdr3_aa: ASSVTGGVYEQY
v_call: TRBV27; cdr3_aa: ASSPATGWAGETQY
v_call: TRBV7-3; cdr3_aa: ASSLDSQETQY
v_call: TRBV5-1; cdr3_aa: ASSFGLAGGNEQF
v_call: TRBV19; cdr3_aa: ASSLLGGGSEAF
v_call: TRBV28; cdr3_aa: ASRGDTDLYNSPLH
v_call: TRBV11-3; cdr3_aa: ASSRDTYYEQY
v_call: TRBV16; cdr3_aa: ASSHRPDGRPQH
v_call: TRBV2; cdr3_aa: ASREDTDTQY
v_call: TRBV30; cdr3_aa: AWSTGLAGSTDTQY
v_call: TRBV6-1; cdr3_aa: ASSEGTGREKLF
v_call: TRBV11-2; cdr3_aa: ASSLYGDREVHDEQF
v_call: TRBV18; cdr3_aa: ASSPRHGETQY
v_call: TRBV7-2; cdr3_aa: ASSLILTGELF
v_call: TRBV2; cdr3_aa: ASSEEQGQGQY